The following is a TCR beta chain sequence with its context. Survey-level immunoSEQ v3.0 assays were run. Generated by immunoSEQ multiplex PCR, the TCRdb table keeps only in-frame clones and is missing some. The sample holds around 15,000 clones; roughly 85% are singletons and the top ten take about 5.2%. This sample is part of a study of long-term antiretroviral therapy in people with HIV. The V end lost 6 bases, the J end lost 3 bases, and 14 bases lay between the germline ends. CDR1 is MNHNY, CDR2 SVGAGI, per germline (reference sequence). This CDR3 spans 14 amino acids. Sample: unsorted PBMCs, taken 0.5 years after starting antiretroviral therapy. The clonotype was recovered from a woman aged 40 to 49 with HIV. The chain employs TRBV6-6 and TRBJ1-2; no reliable D call. CDR3 amino acids: CASSLGSEDYGYTF. CDR3 DNA sequence: TGTGCCAGCAGCCTCGGGTCCGAAGACTATGGCTACACCTTC.